This entry features one TCR beta chain sequence. Its antigen is undetermined. This specimen belongs to a study of cytomegalovirus exposure and HLA in healthy donors. Study-level findings and limits: Available immune exposure information covered CMV serostatus only. Later analysis associated a missense DCLRE1C variant with TCR beta V- and J-gene trimming. Presence/absence results assume similar sequencing depth per donor, which may not hold.

Samples came from healthy bone marrow donors. The length of the CDR3 is 13 residues. V was trimmed by 3 bases and J by 2 bases, leaving 8 bases between them. CDR1 is MNHEY and CDR2 is SMNVEV in the germline V gene (reference sequence). The PCR ran on 60 Vbeta and 13 Jbeta primers. Sequenced by immunoSEQ multiplex PCR; TCRdb stores in-frame clones only, minus some. The sample holds some 95,000 clones, roughly two thirds seen once. V usage is TRBV27 and J usage is TRBJ2-7, with a tentative D call TRBD1 (5 bases). The receptor was isolated from a female donor in good health and CMV-seronegative. Sequenced: PBMCs. The CDR3 spells CASSLQGTYEQYF. The CDR3 DNA is TGTGCCAGCAGTTTGCAGGGAACCTACGAGCAGTACTTC.